Sequencing of this TCR beta chain was carried out in a study of shared clonotypes between healthy human individuals (dated by TCRdb to the early 2020s). For the study in its entirety: The cohort comprised a couple of women and three men aged 18 to 49 years. Libraries were prepared and TCR repertoires were sequenced by different laboratories using diverse techniques, in order to increase sequencing depth and limit assay-specific biases. Blood TCR repertoires of about 5 healthy adults were deeply sequenced to estimate repertoire size and the extent of clonotype sharing between individuals. Per donor, three plates each were used for CD4 naive and CD4 memory, two for CD8 naive, and one for CD8 memory. Per donor, leukapheresis produced somewhere between about 0.85 and 10 billion PBMCs.

As for this clone: Its recognized antigen is unknown. Per-nucleotide qualities are absent, and no much larger clonotype sits a single base away.

Using the deep immunoSEQ assay, multiplex PCR amplified TCR CDR3 regions from genomic DNA. For each cell subset, the extracted genomic DNA was distributed evenly across all wells of several immunoSEQ 96-well plates, and each plate served as one replicate. For sorted subsets, about 210 ng of genomic DNA, equivalent to about 30,000 T cell genomes, went into each replicate PCR. The purified libraries were quantified using a Qubit 3.0 fluorometer, sized with a Bioanalyzer 2100, and then quantified again using the KAPA Library Quantification kit. Every immunoSEQ 96-well plate was sequenced on a dedicated single-read 150-cycle Illumina NextSeq 550 flow cell. On the study's bioinformatics: Because the immunoSEQ output held only junctional sequences and lacked quality scores, the filtering could not match the filtering applied to full-length reads. To assign V/J genes and CDR3, sequences were annotated against IMGT germline references using PyIR, a Python wrapper for IgBLAST v1.9. Reads were filtered out if the reads had weak V/J assignments (E-value above 1e-6), no CDR3, stop codons, out-of-frame junctions, or ambiguous translated residues. V3J clonotypes were defined by identical inferred V gene, J gene, and CDR3 amino acid sequence. Percentage overlap between repertoires was calculated by dividing the number of shared unique clonotypes by the size of the smaller repertoire. RTK rarefaction, the Chao1 estimator, and Recon v2.1 estimates of unobserved clonotypes were used to assess repertoire richness. OLGA was used to compute generation probabilities for all TCRbeta clonotypes that the gDNA method yielded from a few donors. The clones in this table, taken by TCRdb from immuneACCESS, are in-frame only. Not every clone is retained; where verified, under half of the shortfall comes from an unresolved V gene, and the cause of the rest is unknown. The DNA gave D and trimming, while V, J and clone size come from that table. For this sample there are 800,000 or so clones; just over 95% appear just once. Approximately 0.2% of the sample is taken by the ten largest.

Overall study results and their limits: Sharing across a handful of donors was observed for 4.5% to 6.5% of naive CD4, around 3.5% of naive CD8, 2% to 2.5% of memory CD4, and less than 0.45% of memory CD8 clonotypes. Because the study included only a small number of donors, the genetic and exposure-history diversity represented was limited. Based on pairwise subsampling, the degree of clonotype sharing among donors was expected to be affected by sequencing depth. Even with the large sequencing depth, rarefaction of the sorted-subset datasets indicated that sequencing was incomplete. Sampling was limited to blood, and TCR repertoires in tissue likely differ from TCR repertoires in blood. Larger estimated clonotype richness was generally found for naive subsets than for memory subsets. Higher generation probabilities were observed for clonotypes shared by all four sorted-subset donors than for non-shared clonotypes.

CD8 naive samples were obtained by positive selection for CCR7 among CD45RO-negative cells, yielding a CD45RA+CCR7+ population from which TemRA cells were excluded. The donors were healthy, HIV-negative adults with no recently reported acute infections or vaccinations. Only Caucasian adults living in Nashville, Tennessee, USA were represented among the donors. Blood was collected by leukapheresis, and PBMCs were isolated by Ficoll-Histopaque density gradient centrifugation and then cryopreserved in liquid nitrogen vapor phase. Analytical flow cytometry was used to check the purity and quantity of each magnetically sorted T cell population. Genomic DNA was isolated from each sorted fraction and quantified by UV absorbance on a Nanodrop 2000c. Sequenced input: naive CD8+ T cells sorted from blood. In the paper's terms, the cell subset or site label means: CD45RA+CCR7+. The receptor was isolated from a man aged 25 to 45 in good health.

The nucleotides read TGTGCCAGCAGCCCGACAGCCTCGGTGGGCTACACCTTC. Its coded protein is CASSPTASVGYTF. The sequence links TRBV7-2 to TRBJ1-2; tentative D gene TRBD1, with 5 bases matching. CDR1 SGHTA and CDR2 FQGNSA are derived from the germline V gene. The CDR3 measures 13 amino acids from cysteine to phenylalanine. Only the CDR3 part of the read is kept: 39 bases, read in frame from the first base. The V end loses 5 bases and the J end loses 8 bases, and a stretch of 15 bases separates them.